The 23 T cell receptor beta chains below were found in one sample sequenced in a study of shared clonotypes between healthy human individuals. Libraries were prepared by immunoSEQ multiplex PCR; TCRdb keeps only in-frame clonotypes and omits some of them. Of hundreds of thousands of clones listed, approximately 96% are singletons. CD8 cells regarded as naive lacked CD45RO, were positively chosen for CCR7, and omitted terminally differentiated effector memory CD45RA+ cells. Sequencing input: naive CD8+ T cells sorted from blood. Receptors were obtained from a woman in her twenties or thirties in good health.

The chain is built from TRBV19 and TRBJ2-2; D possibly uses TRBD1 or TRBD2 (5 bases each). Per the germline V gene, CDR1 is LNHDA and CDR2 is SQIVND (reference sequence). CDR3 length: 14 amino acids. Trimming stripped 4 bases from V and 3 bases from J, with 9 bases between. The CDR3: CASSRLGDTGELFF. CDR3 sequence (DNA): TGTGCCAGTAGTAGGCTGGGGGACACCGGGGAGCTGTTTTTT.

In regard to this clone: An end of the junction differs from the germline gene, which may be a read error. The V gene is TRBV27, the J gene TRBJ2-1; D call uncertain. The germline gives CDR1 MNHEY, CDR2 SMNVEV (reference sequence). The CDR3 is 13 residues long. The CDR3 DNA reads TGTGCCAGCAGCTTATCTGCTACCTATGAGCAGTTCTTC. This translates into CASSLSATYEQFF.

This sequence joins TRBV7-8 and TRBJ2-1; TRBD2 aligns across 14 bases. The CDR3 spans 16 residues. J was trimmed by 8 bases and V by 5 bases; bases with no gene match: 8. The germline V gene has CDR1 SGHVS and CDR2 FQNEAQ. The CDR3 loop is CASSLSGTSGRDEQFF. CDR3 bases: TGTGCCAGCAGCCTCTCCGGGACTAGCGGGAGAGATGAGCAGTTCTTC. The entire variable domain, with the rest obtained from reference TRBV7-8 and TRBJ2-1, is as follows: GAGVSQSPRYKVAKRGQDVALRCDPISGHVSLFWYQQALGQGPEFLTYFQNEAQLDKSGLPSDRFFAERPEGSVSTLKIQRTQQEDSAVYLCASSLSGTSGRDEQFFGPGTRLTVL.

CDR3: CASSPLSYVNEQFF. For the CDR3, the DNA is TGTGCCAGCAGCCCACTGAGTTACGTCAATGAGCAGTTCTTC. The chain links TRBV28 to TRBJ2-1; unclear D gene. The germline gives CDR1 MDHEN, CDR2 SYDVKM. The germline V and J ends were trimmed by 6 bases and 6 bases, with 15 bases remaining between them. The CDR3 spans 14 residues.

This chain joins TRBV2 and TRBJ1-1; 8 nucleotides line up with TRBD1. V lost 10 bases and J lost 1; bases outside the gene matches: 14. CDR1 and CDR2 (germline): SNHLY, FYNNEI. CDR3 length: 16 amino acids. CDR3: CATSGDRSTTNTEAFF. DNA for the CDR3: TGTGCCACCTCCGGGGACAGGAGTACGACGAACACTGAAGCTTTCTTT.

In its sample, this clone was seen once. J is TRBJ2-3 and V is TRBV28, with D possibly TRBD1 on 5 matching bases. The CDR3 totals 13 residues. CDR1 MDHEN and CDR2 SYDVKM come from the germline V gene. The V end was cut by 7 bases, the J end by 3 bases, with 11 bases between. The CDR3 region is CASNPGLTDTQYF. The CDR3 DNA follows: TGTGCCAGCAACCCAGGGTTGACAGATACGCAGTATTTT.

The rearrangement links TRBV19 to TRBJ2-1; a weak D match, TRBD2 (6 bases). Germline CDR1 is LNHDA and CDR2 is SQIVND (reference sequence). This CDR3 is 13 amino acids long. With 7 bases removed from V and 8 bases from J, the gap between germline ends came to 15 bases. This CDR3 reads CASNDGSYDEQFF. DNA of the CDR3: TGTGCCAGTAATGACGGGAGTTATGATGAGCAGTTCTTC. The full variable domain, completed using reference TRBV19 and TRBJ2-1, is DGGITQSPKYLFRKEGQNVTLSCEQNLNHDAMYWYRQDPGQGLRLIYYSQIVNDFQKGDIAEGYSVSREKKESFPLTVTSAQKNPTAFYLCASNDGSYDEQFFGPGTRLTVL.

This chain connects TRBV10-2 to TRBJ1-1; D perhaps matches TRBD1 (6 bases). The CDR3 is 14 amino acids. CDR1 and CDR2 from the germline V gene are WSHSY and SAAADI. The V end was cut by 4 bases, the J end by 1 base, with 10 bases between. The CDR3 region has the DNA TGCGCCAGCAGTGTTTACAGGGAGAACACTGAAGCTTTCTTT. Residues: CASSVYRENTEAFF.

This clone showed up just once. CDR3 residues: CSVQGLGTSGTREYEQYF. The CDR3 DNA sequence: TGCAGCGTGCAGGGGCTGGGGACTAGCGGGACCCGGGAGTACGAGCAGTACTTC. The V gene is TRBV29-1, the J gene TRBJ2-7; 13 nucleotides agree with TRBD2. Germline V gene sequence: CDR1 SQVTM, CDR2 ANQGSEA. J was trimmed by 4 bases and V by 6 bases; bases with no gene match: 18. CDR3 length equals 18 residues.

The V gene is TRBV27, the J gene TRBJ1-1; no clear D gene. V lost 0 bases to trimming and J lost 4 bases, with 15 bases between them. There are 16 residues in the CDR3. Germline V gene lookup returns CDR1 MNHEY and CDR2 SMNVEV (reference sequence). This CDR3 is CASSLSPGVGPTEAFF. The CDR3 coding sequence is TGTGCCAGCAGTTTATCCCCCGGGGTCGGACCCACTGAAGCTTTCTTT.

The chain couples TRBV2 to TRBJ1-4, with D uncertain. Germline V lookup: CDR1 SNHLY, CDR2 FYNNEI. Trimming cost V 6 bases and J 5 bases, with 16 bases left between them. The CDR3 loop spans 15 amino acids. CDR3 sequence reads: CASSASGLVNEKLFF. CDR3 DNA sequence: TGTGCCAGCAGCGCCTCCGGATTGGTCAATGAAAAACTGTTTTTT.

This clone was observed a few times. This chain uses TRBV27 with TRBJ2-7; 7 nucleotides align to TRBD2. Per the germline V gene, CDR1 is MNHEY and CDR2 is SMNVEV (reference sequence). The ends lost 6 bases at V and 3 bases at J; junction bases unmatched: 14. The CDR3 is made up of 16 amino acids. CDR3 nucleotides: TGTGCCAGCAGCCCCGGGTCTAGCGGATTCCTCTACGAGCAGTACTTC. This translates into CASSPGSSGFLYEQYF.

This clone came up a few times. The chain uses TRBV2 and TRBJ2-7; 11 nucleotides align to TRBD2. This CDR3 comprises 14 residues. The J segment lost 4 bases and the V segment lost 4 bases, leaving 3 bases of the junction unmatched. The germline CDR1 and CDR2 sequences are SNHLY and FYNNEI. The CDR3 sequence: CASSVGLAGYEQYF. CDR3 nucleotides: TGTGCCAGCAGTGTAGGACTAGCGGGTTACGAGCAGTACTTC. Full variable domain (remainder filled in from reference TRBV2 and TRBJ2-7): EPEVTQTPSHQVTQMGQEVILRCVPISNHLYFYWYRQILGQKVEFLVSFYNNEISEKSEIFDDQFSVERPDGSNFTLKIRSTKLEDSAMYFCASSVGLAGYEQYFGPGTRLTVT.

This chain connects TRBV27 to TRBJ2-1; D perhaps matches TRBD2 (6 bases). Trimming shortened V by 0 bases and J by 4 bases, and 10 bases separated the two germline ends. From germline, CDR1 is MNHEY and CDR2 SMNVEV (reference sequence). The CDR3 consists of 15 residues. CDR3 sequence reads: CASSLSPGLYNEQFF. CDR3 in DNA: TGTGCCAGCAGTTTATCTCCGGGACTGTACAATGAGCAGTTCTTC.

This rearrangement joins TRBV27 to TRBJ2-1; 11 bases are a match to TRBD2. The CDR3 spans 15 residues. Germline-derived CDR1 and CDR2 are MNHEY and SMNVEV (reference sequence). Trimming cost V 6 bases and J 5 bases; bases outside gene matches: 6. In DNA form, the CDR3 reads TGTGCCAGCAGGACTAGCGGGGATTACCACAATGAGCAGTTCTTC. This sequence encodes CASRTSGDYHNEQFF.

This clone appeared a single time. J is TRBJ1-2 and V is TRBV29-1; D gene unclear. Germline CDR1 SQVTM, CDR2 ANQGSEA. Trimming pared 6 bases from V and 4 bases from J, leaving 12 bases between. The CDR3 covers 12 residues. CDR3 in DNA: TGCAGCGTAGAGCCAGGCGCCTATGGCTACACCTTC. This gives the protein CSVEPGAYGYTF.

V gene TRBV4-1 combines with J gene TRBJ2-3; D may be TRBD1 (6 bases). V was clipped by 1 base and J by 1 base, with 9 bases between them. Germline V CDR1 and CDR2: MGHRA, YSYEKL. The CDR3 spans 15 residues. CDR3 bases: TGCGCCAGCAGCCAAGGGGGACAAGGCACAGATACGCAGTATTTT. Its translation is CASSQGGQGTDTQYF.

The J gene is TRBJ2-7, the V gene TRBV10-3, with D tentatively TRBD1 (6 bases). Germline V gene lookup returns CDR1 ENHRY and CDR2 SYGVKD. Trimming pared 2 bases from V and 0 bases from J, leaving 14 bases between. The CDR3 loop spans 16 amino acids. Here the CDR3 reads CAISERQGPLSYEQYF. DNA of the CDR3: TGTGCCATCAGTGAGAGGCAGGGGCCACTCTCCTACGAGCAGTACTTC.

The V call is TRBV27, the J call TRBJ2-1, with 9 bases that match TRBD2. CDR1 and CDR2 from the germline V gene are MNHEY and SMNVEV (reference sequence). V gave up 10 bases and J gave up 2 bases; unmatched junction bases: 6. The CDR3 extends over 14 amino acids. CDR3 protein: CATSSGSAYNEQFF. CDR3 sequence (DNA): TGTGCCACTAGTAGCGGGAGTGCCTACAATGAGCAGTTCTTC.

V gene TRBV6-1 combines with J gene TRBJ2-5; no definite D call. The CDR3 totals 14 residues. V lost 4 bases and J 2 bases, leaving 11 bases between the germline ends. Germline CDR1 is MNHNS and CDR2 is SASEGT. CDR3 amino acids: CASSATRSQETQYF. DNA of the CDR3: TGTGCCAGCAGTGCTACCCGCTCACAAGAGACCCAGTACTTC.

The chain links TRBV4-2 to TRBJ2-7; 9 bases match TRBD2. The V gene end was trimmed by 0 bases and the J gene end by 2 bases; junction bases not matched to a gene: 8. The CDR3 has 17 residues. CDR1 and CDR2 (germline): LGHNA, YNFKEQ. The CDR3 loop is CASSQDLMREGPYEQYF. CDR3 DNA: TGTGCCAGCAGCCAAGATTTGATGCGGGAGGGTCCCTACGAGCAGTACTTC.

The rearrangement joins TRBV28 to TRBJ1-6; D is uncertain. Trimming pared 8 bases from V and 8 bases from J, leaving 10 bases between. Germline loops: CDR1 MDHEN, CDR2 SYDVKM. CDR3 length equals 12 residues. The CDR3 DNA follows: TGTGCCAGCCAAGATGAATATTCACCCCTCCACTTT. Protein: CASQDEYSPLHF.

The V call is TRBV15, the J call TRBJ2-7; the match to TRBD1 covers 7 bases. CDR1 LNHNV and CDR2 YYDKDF come from the germline V gene (reference sequence). The junction had 4 bases not matched to a gene; V was cut back by 8 bases and J by 0 bases. The CDR3 is 13 residues long. The CDR3 region has the DNA TGTGCCACCCGCCGGGACAGCTCCTACGAGCAGTACTTC. This translates into CATRRDSSYEQYF.